What follows is one TCR beta chain and its context. Profiling relied on immunoSEQ multiplex PCR, and the TCRdb table lists in-frame clones only, not all of them. Among 40,000 to 55,000 clones listed, under 90% were seen once. The sample is drawn from a study of T cell changes during pregnancy in multiple sclerosis. V was clipped by 4 bases and J by 2 bases; unmatched bases: 4. CDR3 length equals 14 residues. The germline V gene encodes CDR1 MNHEY and CDR2 SVGAGI. V usage is TRBV6-5 and J usage is TRBJ2-7, with 8 bases fitting TRBD1. This TCR derives from a female donor in good health, enrolled as a control in a pregnancy study. The starting material was peripheral blood, obtained in the first trimester of pregnancy. DNA of the CDR3: TGTGCCAGCAGTTCACAACAGGGGGCCTACGAGCAGTACTTC. It codes for CASSSQQGAYEQYF.